The 32 T cell receptor beta chains listed next were all sequenced from one sample in a study of long-term antiretroviral therapy in people with HIV. At the survey level, the v3.0 immunoSEQ assay was run. Sequencing used immunoSEQ multiplex PCR; TCRdb keeps in-frame clones, though not all of them. The sample shows 25,000 to 35,000 clones, 90% to 97% of them seen only once. This sample comprised unsorted PBMCs, obtained approximately 6.6 years after starting antiretroviral therapy. These receptors were obtained from a man aged 25 to 40 with HIV.

The J gene is TRBJ2-7, the V gene TRBV10-1; D call uncertain. The CDR3 extends over 14 amino acids. V was clipped by 4 bases and J by 3 bases, with 13 bases between them. The germline V gene encodes CDR1 WNHNN and CDR2 SYGVQD (reference sequence). CDR3 bases: TGCGCCAGCAGTGGTTTGCGGACGGACTACGAGCAGTACTTC. The encoded protein is CASSGLRTDYEQYF.

The chain recombines TRBV5-5 with TRBJ2-2, with D hard to call. The CDR3 sequence is 13 residues long. V was trimmed by 2 bases and J by 5 bases, leaving 7 bases between them. In germline, CDR1 is SGHKS, CDR2 YYEKEE (reference sequence). In DNA form, the CDR3 reads TGTGCCAGCAGCTTTGTCGGAACCGGGGAGCTGTTTTTT. This encodes CASSFVGTGELFF.

This rearrangement joins TRBV30 to TRBJ2-7, with D possibly matching TRBD2 (6 bases). Trimming removed 3 bases at V and 5 bases at J, with 11 bases between. Germline V CDR1 and CDR2: GTSNPN, SVGIG (reference sequence). The CDR3 length is 12 residues. CDR3 loop: CAWRLAADEQYF. Here the CDR3 DNA reads TGTGCCTGGAGATTAGCGGCAGACGAGCAGTACTTC.

The rearrangement uses TRBV5-1 and TRBJ2-3, with D hard to call. The CDR3 loop spans 12 amino acids. Germline-derived CDR1 and CDR2 are SGHRS and YFSETQ. V was clipped by 0 bases and J by 5 bases, with 4 bases between them. The CDR3 nucleotides are TGCGCCAGCAGCTTGGCGGTAGATACGCAGTATTTT. Its protein product is CASSLAVDTQYF.

This chain uses TRBV5-1 with TRBJ1-2, with D maybe TRBD1 (5 bases). The germline gives CDR1 SGHRS, CDR2 YFSETQ. V lost 4 bases to trimming and J lost 3 bases, with 13 bases between them. CDR3 length: 14 residues. CDR3: CASSPGGSYYGYTF. CDR3 nucleotides: TGCGCCAGCAGCCCCGGGGGTTCGTACTATGGCTACACCTTC.

This clone was picked up one time. The J gene is TRBJ1-2, the V gene TRBV5-1; 8 positions agree with TRBD1. The germline V gene encodes CDR1 SGHRS and CDR2 YFSETQ. This CDR3 has 14 amino acids. The ends lost 5 bases at V and 5 bases at J; junction bases unmatched: 8. The CDR3 DNA sequence: TGCGCCAGCAGTCAGGGGGCCCCGCGGTATGGCTACACCTTC. This codes for CASSQGAPRYGYTF.

The table lists this clone with a count of one. The V call is TRBV4-2, the J call TRBJ2-7; 10 bases are a match to TRBD2. CDR3 length equals 19 residues. After removal of 2 bases from V and 1 base from J, the junction contained 14 bases not matched to a gene. In germline, CDR1 is LGHNA, CDR2 YNFKEQ. In nucleotides, the CDR3 is TGTGCCAGCAGCCAATTTTGGCGGGCTAGCGGGAGTCGGTCCTACGAGCAGTACTTC. This encodes CASSQFWRASGSRSYEQYF.

The gene calls are TRBV5-4 and TRBJ2-3; D remains ambiguous. V gave up 0 bases and J gave up 6 bases, with 11 bases separating them. Germline CDR1 reads SGHNT; CDR2 reads YYREEE (reference sequence). This CDR3 contains 14 residues. The CDR3 bases are TGTGCCAGCAGCTTGGGGGCCTATTTTGATACGCAGTATTTT. Protein sequence: CASSLGAYFDTQYF.

This chain joins TRBV7-3 and TRBJ1-1; D unresolved. V lost 4 bases and J lost 4, with 10 bases in between. The CDR3 has 13 residues. Per the germline V gene, CDR1 is SGHTA and CDR2 is FQGTGA. CDR3: CASSSDRGTEAFF. The CDR3 region has the DNA TGTGCCAGCAGCTCCGACCGGGGCACTGAAGCTTTCTTT.

This chain connects TRBV4-3 to TRBJ2-3, with 9 bases that match TRBD2. This CDR3 has 17 amino acids. V shed 0 bases and J 2 bases; nucleotides not matched to a gene: 6. Germline loops: CDR1 LGHNA, CDR2 YSLEER. CDR3 nucleotides: TGCGCCAGCAGCCAAGACACGGCTAGCGGGGACACAGATACGCAGTATTTT. Residues: CASSQDTASGDTDTQYF.

This chain connects TRBV6-6 to TRBJ1-2; 8 bases align to TRBD1. This CDR3 is built from 15 residues. Germline V gene sequence: CDR1 MNHNY, CDR2 SVGAGI (reference sequence). J was trimmed by 2 bases and V by 4 bases; bases with no gene match: 6. Written as DNA, the CDR3 is TGTGCCAGCAGTTTCCGCGGACAGGGCAACTATGGCTACACCTTC. Protein: CASSFRGQGNYGYTF.

The V and J genes are TRBV9 and TRBJ2-3; 10 nucleotides match TRBD2. With V trimmed by 1 base and J by 4 bases, 6 bases remained unmatched. The length of the CDR3 is 16 residues. From germline, CDR1 is SGDLS and CDR2 YYNGEE. The CDR3 DNA is TGTGCCAGCAGCGTAAGAGCGGGGGGGCCGTCAGATACGCAGTATTTT. This encodes CASSVRAGGPSDTQYF. Drawing the rest from reference TRBV9 and TRBJ2-3, the complete variable domain is DSGVTQTPKHLITATGQRVTLRCSPRSGDLSVYWYQQSLDQGLQFLIQYYNGEERAKGNILERFSAQQFPDLHSELNLSSLELGDSALYFCASSVRAGGPSDTQYFGPGTRLTVL.

This rearrangement joins TRBV12-5 to TRBJ2-1; tentatively, D is TRBD1 or TRBD2 (6 bases each). The V gene's germline CDR1 is LGHNT and CDR2 FRNRAP. V was pared by 5 bases and J by 0 bases, with 17 bases between. The CDR3 covers 17 residues. In DNA form, the CDR3 reads TGTGCTAGTGGTCCCCCCGGGGGCGGCCGCTCCTACAATGAGCAGTTCTTC. It codes for CASGPPGGGRSYNEQFF.

The sample holds one count of this clone. This chain links TRBV6-1 with TRBJ1-5, with D possibly being TRBD1 (5 bases). Germline CDR1 is MNHNS and CDR2 is SASEGT. The V end lost 3 bases, the J end lost 9 bases, and 18 bases lay between the germline ends. The CDR3 has 15 residues. This CDR3 is CASSDSLGGTGPQHF. For the CDR3, the DNA is TGTGCCAGCAGTGACTCCCTCGGGGGGACTGGGCCCCAGCATTTT.

The V call is TRBV6-4, the J call TRBJ2-3; D is ambiguous. The CDR3 runs 14 residues. Trimming took 3 bases from V and 2 from J, leaving 9 bases between them. Germline CDR1 MRHNA, CDR2 SNTAGT. The DNA of the CDR3 is TGTGCCAGCAGTGAAAGGATCTTCACAGATACGCAGTATTTT. Protein product: CASSERIFTDTQYF.

The gene calls are TRBV4-1 and TRBJ2-7; TRBD1 agrees at 7 bases. V lost 1 base, J lost 3 bases, and 9 bases stayed unmatched. In germline, CDR1 is MGHRA, CDR2 YSYEKL. The CDR3 covers 16 residues. For the CDR3, the DNA is TGCGCCAGCAGCCAAGGAACCGCCCGGGACAGCTACGAGCAGTACTTC. Translating gives CASSQGTARDSYEQYF.

This sequence joins TRBV6-1 and TRBJ2-2; TRBD1 matches at 9 bases. Germline V CDR1 and CDR2: MNHNS, SASEGT. The CDR3 covers 14 residues. The V segment lost 4 bases and the J segment 7 bases; nucleotides outside the gene matches: 4. In nucleotides, the CDR3 is TGTGCCAGCAGTGGGACAGGGGATAGCGGGGAGCTGTTTTTT. It codes for CASSGTGDSGELFF.

This chain uses TRBV6-5 with TRBJ1-2, with unresolved D. The CDR3 runs 13 residues. CDR1 is MNHEY, CDR2 SVGAGI, per germline. Deletions cut 0 bases from V and 5 bases from J, with 7 bases between. CDR3 nucleotide sequence: TGTGCCAGCAGTTACTCTAGGCGGTATGGCTACACCTTC. Its protein product is CASSYSRRYGYTF.

The rearrangement uses TRBV6-1 and TRBJ1-1, with D perhaps matching TRBD1 (6 bases). Trimming took 7 bases from V and 0 from J, leaving 12 bases between them. Germline V gene data show CDR1 as MNHNS and CDR2 as SASEGT. The CDR3 covers 14 residues. The CDR3 loop is CASIGQSVNTEAFF. CDR3 coding DNA: TGTGCCAGCATAGGACAGAGCGTGAACACTGAAGCTTTCTTT.

This rearrangement joins TRBV19 to TRBJ1-1; the D is unclear. Trimming took 4 bases from V and 1 from J, leaving 1 base between them. CDR1 and CDR2 (germline): LNHDA, SQIVND (reference sequence). The CDR3 spans 11 residues. The CDR3 region is CASSTNTEAFF. CDR3 in DNA: TGTGCCAGTAGTACGAACACTGAAGCTTTCTTT.

The rearrangement joins TRBV4-2 to TRBJ2-7, with a weak D call TRBD2 (6 bases). Germline V CDR1 and CDR2: LGHNA, YNFKEQ. The CDR3 runs to 14 residues. The ends were cut back, 3 bases at V and 4 bases at J, with 13 bases in the middle. In DNA form, the CDR3 reads TGTGCCAGCAGCCAGGGCGGGGAAGATTACGAGCAGTACTTC. Protein sequence: CASSQGGEDYEQYF.

This chain links TRBV19 with TRBJ2-7; no definite D call. V dropped 1 base and J dropped 1 base, with 11 bases sitting between them. Looked up from germline, CDR1 is LNHDA and CDR2 is SQIVND (reference sequence). This CDR3 spans 15 amino acids. For the CDR3, the DNA is TGTGCCAGTAGTATAGCTCTGGGTCCTTCCTACGAGCAGTACTTC. Amino acid sequence: CASSIALGPSYEQYF.

V gene TRBV11-3 combines with J gene TRBJ2-5; 7 bases match TRBD2. Germline V lookup: CDR1 SGHNT, CDR2 YENEEA. The CDR3 contains 14 residues. Germline trimming cut 3 bases from V and 1 base from J; bases unmatched to any gene: 2. CDR3 coding DNA: TGTGCCAGCAGCTTGGGAGGGAGCCAAGAGACCCAGTACTTC. Protein product: CASSLGGSQETQYF. Combining the CDR3 with reference TRBV11-3 and TRBJ2-5 gives the whole variable domain EAGVVQSPRYKIIEKKQPVAFWCNPISGHNTLYWYLQNLGQGPELLIRYENEEAVDDSQLPKDRFSAERLKGVDSTLKIQPAELGDSAVYLCASSLGGSQETQYFGPGTRLLVL.

The chain links TRBV7-9 to TRBJ1-2; TRBD1 matches at 10 bases. Germline lookup yields CDR1 SEHNR and CDR2 FQNEAQ (reference sequence). There are 16 residues in the CDR3. V lost 5 bases, J lost 3 bases, and 9 bases stayed unmatched. CDR3 sequence (DNA): TGTGCCAGCAGCCCCCCGGGACAGGGGCAATACTATGGCTACACCTTC. It encodes CASSPPGQGQYYGYTF.

The rearrangement uses TRBV4-2 and TRBJ2-2; the D gene could be TRBD1 or TRBD2 (5 bases each). The V and J ends lost 0 bases and 6 bases respectively, with 23 bases between them. CDR3 length: 19 amino acids. Germline V gene lookup returns CDR1 LGHNA and CDR2 YNFKEQ. CDR3 DNA: TGTGCCAGCAGCCAAGAAGAGGCTGTTTTCCTAGGGGACGCCGGGGAGCTGTTTTTT. Amino acid sequence: CASSQEEAVFLGDAGELFF.

The chain combines TRBV14 with TRBJ2-3, with 7 bases that match TRBD1. The CDR3 has 16 residues. Trimming cost V 4 bases and J 1 base; bases outside gene matches: 8. Germline CDR1 reads SGHDN; CDR2 reads FVKESK. The CDR3: CASSLNAGTGTDTQYF. DNA for the CDR3: TGTGCCAGCAGCCTTAACGCCGGGACAGGCACAGATACGCAGTATTTT.

This clone was detected only once. The chain recombines TRBV6-6 with TRBJ1-2; D not resolved. Per germline, CDR1 MNHNY and CDR2 SVGAGI (reference sequence). This CDR3 spans 12 amino acids. Trimming took off 5 bases at V and 5 bases at J, with 9 bases between the two ends. The CDR3 nucleotides read TGTGCCAGCAGTCTAGGGCAATATGGCTACACCTTC. Its protein product is CASSLGQYGYTF.

J is TRBJ2-5 and V is TRBV7-9, with a tentative D call TRBD1 (6 bases). This CDR3 is built from 15 residues. V lost 5 bases and J lost 4, with 17 bases in between. Germline V CDR1 and CDR2: SEHNR, FQNEAQ (reference sequence). The CDR3 reads CASSTSGDRLETQYF. For the CDR3, the DNA is TGTGCCAGCAGCACCTCCGGAGACAGGCTAGAGACCCAGTACTTC.

In this sample, this clone turned up once. The chain couples TRBV18 to TRBJ2-7; D remains unclear. This CDR3 has 15 residues. V was clipped by 0 bases and J by 0 bases, with 9 bases between them. The V gene's germline CDR1 is KGHSH and CDR2 LQKENI. CDR3 nucleotides: TGTGCCAGCTCACCACCGACGGGCAGCTCCTACGAGCAGTACTTC. Residues: CASSPPTGSSYEQYF.

The rearrangement uses TRBV6-1 and TRBJ2-7; TRBD1 might be the D (5 bases). The CDR3 totals 13 residues. Trimming removed 4 bases from V and 4 bases from J, with 11 bases in between. Germline CDR1 and CDR2: MNHNS and SASEGT. CDR3 loop: CASSVVGAYEQYF. CDR3 DNA: TGTGCCAGCAGTGTCGTTGGGGCTTACGAGCAGTACTTC.

The chain employs TRBV15 and TRBJ2-7; weak D call: TRBD1 (6 bases). CDR1 and CDR2 (germline): LNHNV, YYDKDF (reference sequence). Between the trimmed V and J ends, which lost 3 bases and 2 bases, there was a span of 8 bases. The CDR3 has 13 amino acids. The DNA for the CDR3 is TGTGCCACCAGCAGCGACAGGACCTACGAGCAGTACTTC. Amino acids: CATSSDRTYEQYF.

The gene calls are TRBV4-2 and TRBJ1-1, with unresolved D. Germline-derived CDR1 and CDR2 are LGHNA and YNFKEQ. This CDR3 is built from 12 residues. The germline V and J ends were trimmed by 4 bases and 6 bases, with 9 bases remaining between them. CDR3 coding DNA: TGTGCCAGCAGCCCATCTAGGTCTGAAGCTTTCTTT. Amino acid sequence: CASSPSRSEAFF.